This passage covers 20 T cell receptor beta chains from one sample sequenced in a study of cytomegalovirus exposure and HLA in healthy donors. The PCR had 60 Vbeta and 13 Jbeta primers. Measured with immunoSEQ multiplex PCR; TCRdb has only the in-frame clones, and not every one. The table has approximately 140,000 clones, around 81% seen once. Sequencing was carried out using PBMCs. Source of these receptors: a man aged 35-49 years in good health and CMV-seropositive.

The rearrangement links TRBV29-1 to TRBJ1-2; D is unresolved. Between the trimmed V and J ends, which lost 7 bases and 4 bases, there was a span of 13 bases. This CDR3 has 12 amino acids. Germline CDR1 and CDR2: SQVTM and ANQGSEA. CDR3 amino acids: CSAQGRSYGYTF. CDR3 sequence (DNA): TGCAGCGCCCAAGGTAGGAGCTATGGCTACACCTTC.

The CDR3 DNA reads TGTGCCAGCTCACCACTTTCGCAGGGTCTCGCCTACGAGCAGTACTTC. The encoded protein is CASSPLSQGLAYEQYF. The V gene is TRBV18, the J gene TRBJ2-7; the D gene is possibly TRBD1 (5 bases). Trimming took 1 base from V and 2 from J, leaving 15 bases between them. CDR3 length: 16 residues. The V gene's germline CDR1 is KGHSH and CDR2 LQKENI.

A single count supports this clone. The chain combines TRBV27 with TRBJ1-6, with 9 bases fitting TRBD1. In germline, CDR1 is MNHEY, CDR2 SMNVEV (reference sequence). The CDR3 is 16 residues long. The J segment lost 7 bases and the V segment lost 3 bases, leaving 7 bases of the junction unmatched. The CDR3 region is CASSFWGQGINSPLHF. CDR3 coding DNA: TGTGCCAGCAGTTTTTGGGGACAGGGAATCAATTCACCCCTCCACTTT.

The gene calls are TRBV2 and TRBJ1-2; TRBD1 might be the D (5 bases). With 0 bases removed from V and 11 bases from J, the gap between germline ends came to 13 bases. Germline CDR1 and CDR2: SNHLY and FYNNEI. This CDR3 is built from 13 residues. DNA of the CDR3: TGTGCCAGCAGTGAAGCGCGTCAGGGAAATTACACCTTC. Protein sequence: CASSEARQGNYTF.

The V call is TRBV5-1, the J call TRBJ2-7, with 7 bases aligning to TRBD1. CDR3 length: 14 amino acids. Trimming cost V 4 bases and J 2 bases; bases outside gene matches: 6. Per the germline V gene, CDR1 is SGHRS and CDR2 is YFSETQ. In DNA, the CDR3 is TGCGCCAGCAGCCCACGGACAGGAGCCTACGAGCAGTACTTC. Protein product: CASSPRTGAYEQYF.

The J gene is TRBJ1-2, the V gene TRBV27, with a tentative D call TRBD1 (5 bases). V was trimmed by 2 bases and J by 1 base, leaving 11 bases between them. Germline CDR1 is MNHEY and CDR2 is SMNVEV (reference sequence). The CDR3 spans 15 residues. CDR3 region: CASSLRQGNNYGYTF. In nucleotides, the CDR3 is TGTGCCAGCAGTTTACGGCAGGGAAATAACTATGGCTACACCTTC.

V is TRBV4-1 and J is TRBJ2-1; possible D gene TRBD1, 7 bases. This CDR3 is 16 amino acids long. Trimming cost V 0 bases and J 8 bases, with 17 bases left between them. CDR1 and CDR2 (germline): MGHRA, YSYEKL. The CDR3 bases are TGCGCCAGCAGCCAAGAGCGAACACAGGGGAGGCATGAGCAGTTCTTC. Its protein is CASSQERTQGRHEQFF.

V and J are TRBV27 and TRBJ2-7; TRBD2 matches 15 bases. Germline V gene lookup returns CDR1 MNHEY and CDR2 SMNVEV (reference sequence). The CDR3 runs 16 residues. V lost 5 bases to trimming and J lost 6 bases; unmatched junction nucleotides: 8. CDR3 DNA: TGTGCCAGCAGTCTCTGGACTAGCGGGAGGGCGGCCGAGCAGTACTTC. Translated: CASSLWTSGRAAEQYF.

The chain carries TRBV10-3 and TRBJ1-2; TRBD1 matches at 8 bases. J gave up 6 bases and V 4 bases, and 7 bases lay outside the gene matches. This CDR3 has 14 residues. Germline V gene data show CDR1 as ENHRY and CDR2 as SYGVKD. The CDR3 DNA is TGTGCCATCAGTGGTGGGACAGGAGTAAATGGCTACACCTTC. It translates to CAISGGTGVNGYTF.

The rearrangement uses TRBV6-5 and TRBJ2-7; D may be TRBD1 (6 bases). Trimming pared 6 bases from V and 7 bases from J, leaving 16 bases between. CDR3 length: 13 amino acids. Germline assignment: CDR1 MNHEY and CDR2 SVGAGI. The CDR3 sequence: CASRPTGKKEQYF. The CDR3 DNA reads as TGTGCCAGCAGGCCAACAGGGAAAAAAGAGCAGTACTTC.

This CDR3 reads CASSSDSYYGYTF. The CDR3 region has the DNA TGTGCCAGCAGCTCGGACAGCTACTATGGCTACACCTTC. This chain links TRBV7-2 with TRBJ1-2; D perhaps matches TRBD1 (6 bases). Trimming left V 4 bases short and J 3 bases short, with 9 bases between. Germline CDR1 reads SGHTA; CDR2 reads FQGNSA. The CDR3 sequence is 13 residues long.

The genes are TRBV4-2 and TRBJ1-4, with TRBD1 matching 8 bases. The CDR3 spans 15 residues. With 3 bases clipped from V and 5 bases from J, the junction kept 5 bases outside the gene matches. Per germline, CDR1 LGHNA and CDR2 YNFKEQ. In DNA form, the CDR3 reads TGTGCCAGCAGCCAGCAACAGGGGGAAAATGAAAAACTGTTTTTT. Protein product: CASSQQQGENEKLFF.

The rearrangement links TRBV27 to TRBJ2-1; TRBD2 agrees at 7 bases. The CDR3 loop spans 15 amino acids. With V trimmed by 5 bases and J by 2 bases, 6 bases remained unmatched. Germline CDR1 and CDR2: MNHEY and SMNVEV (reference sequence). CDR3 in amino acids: CASSIGAGTYNEQFF. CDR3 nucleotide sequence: TGTGCCAGCAGTATCGGAGCGGGAACCTACAATGAGCAGTTCTTC.

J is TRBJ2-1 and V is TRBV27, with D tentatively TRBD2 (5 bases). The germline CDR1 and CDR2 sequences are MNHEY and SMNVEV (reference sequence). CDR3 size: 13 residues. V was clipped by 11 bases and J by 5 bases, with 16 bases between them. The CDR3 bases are TGTGCCCCACACGGGGTGATAGACAATGAGCAGTTCTTC. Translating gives CAPHGVIDNEQFF.

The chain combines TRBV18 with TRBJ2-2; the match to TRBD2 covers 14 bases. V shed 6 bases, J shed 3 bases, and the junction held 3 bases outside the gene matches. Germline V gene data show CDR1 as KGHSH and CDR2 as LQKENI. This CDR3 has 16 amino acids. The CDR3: CASSKGLAGDTGELFF. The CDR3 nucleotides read TGTGCCAGCTCCAAGGGACTAGCGGGAGACACCGGGGAGCTGTTTTTT.

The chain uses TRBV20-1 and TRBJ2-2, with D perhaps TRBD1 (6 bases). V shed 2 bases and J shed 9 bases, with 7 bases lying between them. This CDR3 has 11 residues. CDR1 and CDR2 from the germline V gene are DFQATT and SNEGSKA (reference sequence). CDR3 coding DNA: TGCAGTGCTAGACAGGGGAGGGAGCTGTTTTTT. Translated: CSARQGRELFF.

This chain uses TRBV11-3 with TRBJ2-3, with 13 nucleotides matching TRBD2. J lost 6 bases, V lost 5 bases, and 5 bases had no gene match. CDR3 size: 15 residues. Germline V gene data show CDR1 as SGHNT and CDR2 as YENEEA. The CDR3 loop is CASSPGTSGMDTQYF. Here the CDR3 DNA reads TGTGCCAGCAGCCCCGGGACTAGCGGGATGGATACGCAGTATTTT.

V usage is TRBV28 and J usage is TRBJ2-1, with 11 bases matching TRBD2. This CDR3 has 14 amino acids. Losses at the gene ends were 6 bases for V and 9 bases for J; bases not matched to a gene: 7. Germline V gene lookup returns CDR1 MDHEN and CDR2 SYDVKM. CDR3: CASSTPGLAAEQFF. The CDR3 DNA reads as TGTGCCAGCAGCACCCCGGGACTAGCGGCTGAGCAGTTCTTC.

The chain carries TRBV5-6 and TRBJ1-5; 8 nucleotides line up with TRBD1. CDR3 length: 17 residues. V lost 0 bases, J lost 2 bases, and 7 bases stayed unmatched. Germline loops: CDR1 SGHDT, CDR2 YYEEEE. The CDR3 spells CASSLASDRGRNQPQHF. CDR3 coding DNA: TGTGCCAGCAGCTTGGCTTCTGACAGGGGACGCAATCAGCCCCAGCATTTT.

CDR3 sequence (DNA): TGTGCCAGCAGCCCCGCCGGGGGGTTCTCCGAAAAACTGTTTTTT. Protein: CASSPAGGFSEKLFF. V gene TRBV7-9 combines with J gene TRBJ1-4; D might be TRBD1 (5 bases). Germline CDR1 SEHNR, CDR2 FQNEAQ (reference sequence). CDR3 size: 15 residues. Trimming cost V 5 bases and J 8 bases, with 18 bases left between them.